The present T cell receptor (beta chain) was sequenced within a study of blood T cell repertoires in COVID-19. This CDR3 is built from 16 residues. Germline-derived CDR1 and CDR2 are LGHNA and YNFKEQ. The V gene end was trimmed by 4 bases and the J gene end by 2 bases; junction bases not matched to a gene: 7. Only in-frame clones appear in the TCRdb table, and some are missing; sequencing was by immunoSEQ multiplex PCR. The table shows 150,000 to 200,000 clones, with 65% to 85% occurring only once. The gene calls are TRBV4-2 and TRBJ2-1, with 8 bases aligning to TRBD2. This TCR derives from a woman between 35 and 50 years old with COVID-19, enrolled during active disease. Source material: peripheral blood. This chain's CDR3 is CASSPELAEAYNEQFF. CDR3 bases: TGTGCCAGCAGCCCTGAACTAGCGGAGGCCTACAATGAGCAGTTCTTC.